The clone carrying this TCR beta chain was detected many times. Its antigen is still unknown. The lymph nodes were axillary draining lymph nodes from breast cancer patients. TCRdb analysed the multiplex PCR reads with MiXCR anew, one entry per CDR3 protein. The table records approximately 300,000 distinct CDR3 sequences, roughly 30% of them present only once. The CDR3 has 17 amino acids. Germline CDR1 reads SQVTM; CDR2 reads ANQGSEA. Trimming removed 6 bases from V and 2 bases from J; junction bases left unmatched: 13. These data are taken from a study of breast tumors, draining lymph nodes, adjacent tissues. Study findings and constraints: Tumors had less TCR diversity than lymph nodes, more than nontumor tissue.

Sequenced: axillary lymph node tissue. This sequence joins TRBV29-1 and TRBJ2-6, with 7 positions matching TRBD2. The receptor's source is a female donor with breast cancer. Some clones in this sample may be carry-over from other donors' samples. The CDR3 DNA reads as TGCAGCGTGGGGGGGGGGAGGGATTCAACTGGGGCCAACGTCCTGACTTTC. Its translation: CSVGGGRDSTGANVLTF. The complete variable domain, with remaining parts taken from reference TRBV29-1 and TRBJ2-6, reads SAVISQKPSRDICQRGTSLTIQCQVDSQVTMMFWYRQQPGQSLTLIATANQGSEATYESGFVIDKFPISRPNLTFSTLTVSNMSPEDSSIYLCSVGGGRDSTGANVLTFGAGSRLTVL.